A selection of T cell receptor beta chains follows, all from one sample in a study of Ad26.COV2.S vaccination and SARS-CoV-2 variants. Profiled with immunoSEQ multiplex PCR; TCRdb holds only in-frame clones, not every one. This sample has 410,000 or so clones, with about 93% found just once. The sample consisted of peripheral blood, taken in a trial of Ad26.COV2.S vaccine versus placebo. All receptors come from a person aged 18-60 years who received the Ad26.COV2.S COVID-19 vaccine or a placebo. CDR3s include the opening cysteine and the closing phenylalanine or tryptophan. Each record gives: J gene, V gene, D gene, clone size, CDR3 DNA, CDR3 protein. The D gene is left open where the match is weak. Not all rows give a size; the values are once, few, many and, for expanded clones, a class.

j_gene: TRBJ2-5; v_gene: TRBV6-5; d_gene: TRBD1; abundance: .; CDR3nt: TGTGCCAGCAGTAGGGACAGGCAAGAGACCCAGTACTTC; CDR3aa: CASSRDRQETQYF
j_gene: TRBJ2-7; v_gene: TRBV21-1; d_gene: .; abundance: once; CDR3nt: TGTGCCAGCAGCACGGGAGTTTCGGAGCAGTACTTC; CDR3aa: CASSTGVSEQYF
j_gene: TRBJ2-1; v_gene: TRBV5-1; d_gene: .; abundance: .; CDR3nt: TGCGCCAGCAGCTTGGGACAGGTGGTGGTAGATGAGCAGTTCTTC; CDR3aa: CASSLGQVVVDEQFF
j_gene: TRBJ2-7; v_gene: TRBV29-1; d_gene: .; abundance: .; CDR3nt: TGCAGCGTTACCCCCCGGGACGGAGGCTACGAGCAGTACTTC; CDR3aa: CSVTPRDGGYEQYF
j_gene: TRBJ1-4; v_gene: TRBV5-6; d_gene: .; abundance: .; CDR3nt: TGTGCCAGCAGCTTCCTAGGGACTAATGAAAAACTGTTTTTT; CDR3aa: CASSFLGTNEKLFF
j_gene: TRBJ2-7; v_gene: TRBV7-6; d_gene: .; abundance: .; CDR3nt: TGTGCCAGCAGCTTAGCCGGGTCCGGGTACGAGCAGTACTTC; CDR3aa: CASSLAGSGYEQYF
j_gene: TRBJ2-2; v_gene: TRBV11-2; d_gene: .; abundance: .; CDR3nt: TGTGCCAGCAGCCTAGCTCCGAACACCGGGGAGCTGTTTTTT; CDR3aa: CASSLAPNTGELFF
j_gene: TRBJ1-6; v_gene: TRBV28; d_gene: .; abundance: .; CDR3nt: TGTGCCAGCAGTCCCTTAACGGGGGCTAGCTCCTATAATTCACCCCTCCACTTT; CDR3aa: CASSPLTGASSYNSPLHF
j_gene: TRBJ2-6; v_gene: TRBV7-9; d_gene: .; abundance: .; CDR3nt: TGTGCCAGCAGCCCCACGGGGCCAAGGGGATCTGGGGCCAACGTCCTGACTTTC; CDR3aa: CASSPTGPRGSGANVLTF
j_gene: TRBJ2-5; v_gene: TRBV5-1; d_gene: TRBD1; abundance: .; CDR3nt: TGCGCCAGCAGTTTCCTGGGGGTACAGGGGCAAGAGACCCAGTACTTC; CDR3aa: CASSFLGVQGQETQYF
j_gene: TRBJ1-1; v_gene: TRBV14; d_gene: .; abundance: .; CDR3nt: TGTGCCAGCAGCCAAGATTTGGTCAGTTCTAACACTGAAGCTTTCTTT; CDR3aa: CASSQDLVSSNTEAFF
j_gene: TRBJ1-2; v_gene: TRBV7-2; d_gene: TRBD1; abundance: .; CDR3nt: TGTGCCAGCAGCCTCGACGGGACAGGGTCCTATGGCTACACCTTC; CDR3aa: CASSLDGTGSYGYTF
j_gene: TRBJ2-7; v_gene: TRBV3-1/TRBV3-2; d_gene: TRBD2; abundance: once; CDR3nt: TGTGCCAGCAGCCAAGATGAAGCGGGAGGGTACTCGGAGCAGTACTTC; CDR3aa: CASSQDEAGGYSEQYF
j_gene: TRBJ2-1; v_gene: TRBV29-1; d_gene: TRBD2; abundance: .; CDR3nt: TGCAGCTTGGGACTAGGCCCTTCTGAGCAGTTCTTC; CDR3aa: CSLGLGPSEQFF
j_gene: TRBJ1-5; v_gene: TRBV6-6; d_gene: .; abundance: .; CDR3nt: TGTGCCAGCAGTTACCCAGGGCAACCACATCAGCCCCAGCATTTT; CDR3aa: CASSYPGQPHQPQHF
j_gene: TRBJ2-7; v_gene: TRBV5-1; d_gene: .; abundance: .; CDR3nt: TGCGCCAGCAGCTCGGGACTCTCCTACGAGCAGTACTTC; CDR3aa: CASSSGLSYEQYF
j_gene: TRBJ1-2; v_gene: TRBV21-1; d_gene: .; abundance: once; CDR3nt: TGTGCCAGCAGCAAAGTCACCGCTAACTATGGCTACACCTTC; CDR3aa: CASSKVTANYGYTF
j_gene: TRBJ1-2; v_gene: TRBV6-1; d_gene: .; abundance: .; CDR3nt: TGTGCCAGCAGTGACTTATCCGACCGGGGACGGTACTATGGCTACACCTTC; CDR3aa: CASSDLSDRGRYYGYTF
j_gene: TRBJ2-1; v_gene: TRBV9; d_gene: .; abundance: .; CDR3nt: TGTGCCAGCAGCGTTGAGGGTAGGCTTCCTGAGGAGCAGTTCTTC; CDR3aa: CASSVEGRLPEEQFF
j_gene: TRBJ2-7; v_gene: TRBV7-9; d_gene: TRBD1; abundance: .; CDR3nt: TGTGCCAGCAGCCCCACGGACAGGGAAATTTCCTACGAGCAGTACTTC; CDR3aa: CASSPTDREISYEQYF
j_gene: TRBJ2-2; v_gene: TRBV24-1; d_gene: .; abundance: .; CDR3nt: TGTGCCACCAGTGATTTGGGATCGGTTCCTGGGTCCGGGGAGCTGTTTTTT; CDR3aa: CATSDLGSVPGSGELFF
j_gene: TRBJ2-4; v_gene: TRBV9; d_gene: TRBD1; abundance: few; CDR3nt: TGTGCCAGCAGCGAGGGACAGGGGTTAAACATTCAGTACTTC; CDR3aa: CASSEGQGLNIQYF
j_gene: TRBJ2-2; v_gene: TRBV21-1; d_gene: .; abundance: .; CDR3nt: TGTGCCAGCAGCAATGCAAGGGGGTGCGGGGTCACCGGGGAGCTGTTTTTT; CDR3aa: CASSNARGCGVTGELFF
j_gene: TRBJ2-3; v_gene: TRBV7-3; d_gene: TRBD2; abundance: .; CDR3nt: TGTGCCAGCAGCTTTTTAGGGACTAGCGGGAGAGATACGCAGTATTTT; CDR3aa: CASSFLGTSGRDTQYF
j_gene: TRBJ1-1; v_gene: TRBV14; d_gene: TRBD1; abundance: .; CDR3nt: TGTGCCAGCAGCGTAACAGGGGGATCGAACACTGAAGCTTTCTTT; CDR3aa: CASSVTGGSNTEAFF
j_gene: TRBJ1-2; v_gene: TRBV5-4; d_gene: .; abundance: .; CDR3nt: TGTGCCAGCAGCTCACAACAGGCGGCTATCGGTCCTTACACCTTC; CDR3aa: CASSSQQAAIGPYTF
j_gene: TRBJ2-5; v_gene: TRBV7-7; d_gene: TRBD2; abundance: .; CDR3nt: TGTGCTAGCAGCTTAAGTAGCGGGAAAGAGACCCAGTACTTC; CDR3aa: CASSLSSGKETQYF
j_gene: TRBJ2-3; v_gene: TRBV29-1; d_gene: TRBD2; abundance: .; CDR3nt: TGCAGCGTTGATCCGGGGGGAGCAGATACGCAGTATTTT; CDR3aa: CSVDPGGADTQYF
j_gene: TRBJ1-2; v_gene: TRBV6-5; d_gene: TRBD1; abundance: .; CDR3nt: TGTGCCAGCCGGACAGGACCCTATGGCTACACCTTC; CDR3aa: CASRTGPYGYTF
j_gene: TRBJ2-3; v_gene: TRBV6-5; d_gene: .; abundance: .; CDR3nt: TGTGCCAGCAGTAGGACAAGGCCCTTGAATACGCAGTATTTT; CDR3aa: CASSRTRPLNTQYF
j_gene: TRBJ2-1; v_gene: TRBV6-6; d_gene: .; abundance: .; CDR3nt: TGTGCCAGCAGTTACCGAGGAGATGAGCAGTTCTTC; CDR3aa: CASSYRGDEQFF
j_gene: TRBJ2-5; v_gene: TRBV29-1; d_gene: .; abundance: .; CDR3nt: TGCAGCGTTGAGCTAGCGACCGCCAACCAAGAGACCCAGTACTTC; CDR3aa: CSVELATANQETQYF
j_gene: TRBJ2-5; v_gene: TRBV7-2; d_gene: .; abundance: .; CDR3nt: TGTGCCAGCAGCTTAGACAGGGTACAAGAGACCCAGTACTTC; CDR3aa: CASSLDRVQETQYF
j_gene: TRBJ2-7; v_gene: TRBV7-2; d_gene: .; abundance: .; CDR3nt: TGTGCCAGCAGCTTAGCCAGGACAGTCCTCTCCTACGAGCAGTACTTC; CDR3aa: CASSLARTVLSYEQYF
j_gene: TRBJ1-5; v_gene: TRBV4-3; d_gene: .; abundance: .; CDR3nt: TGCGCCAGCAGCCCAAGCTCCGGGGTCAATCAGCCCCAGCATTTT; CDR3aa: CASSPSSGVNQPQHF
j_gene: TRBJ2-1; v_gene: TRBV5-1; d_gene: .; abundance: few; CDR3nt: TGCGCCAGCAGCTTGGGCGGCGGGCCCTACAATGAGCAGTTCTTC; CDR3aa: CASSLGGGPYNEQFF
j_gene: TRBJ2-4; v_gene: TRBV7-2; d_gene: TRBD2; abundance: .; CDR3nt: TGTGCCAGCAGCTTAGCTAGCGGGAGGGGGGGCAAAAACATTCAGTACTTC; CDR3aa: CASSLASGRGGKNIQYF
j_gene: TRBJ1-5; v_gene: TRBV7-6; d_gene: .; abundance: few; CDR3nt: TGTGCCAGCAGCTTAGGTTATAGTCAGCCCCAGCATTTT; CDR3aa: CASSLGYSQPQHF